The entry below gives a single TCR beta chain sequence along with its context. Its antigen is as yet unknown. The data belong to a study of cytomegalovirus exposure and HLA in healthy donors. Study-level results: Overall, 164 TCR beta chains were annotated as cytomegalovirus-associated. CMV serostatus was the only recorded immune exposure for donors. When a later analysis compared HLA-associated TCR beta chains with equally common others, the HLA-associated chains turned out to be more clonally expanded and to have lower generation probabilities.

A multiplex PCR was run with 60 Vbeta primers and 13 Jbeta primers. Data came from immunoSEQ multiplex PCR; TCRdb stores just in-frame clones and leaves some out. Of about 140,000 clones listed, more than 75% were seen once; the top ten hold around 2.5%. Despite likely unrecorded immune exposures, the donors were nominally healthy at the time of sampling. The CDR3 consists of 16 residues. CDR1 and CDR2 (germline): SGHDN, FVKESK. V lost 4 bases and J 5 bases, leaving 17 bases between the germline ends. The gene calls are TRBV14 and TRBJ1-4; no definite D call. The material sequenced was PBMCs. This TCR derives from a man aged 50 or older in good health and CMV-seronegative. CDR3 residues: CASSLSRRNGNEKLFF. The CDR3 nucleotides are TGTGCCAGCAGCCTCTCGCGGCGTAACGGGAATGAAAAACTGTTTTTT.